These T cell receptor beta chains were read from a single sample in a study of OX40 agonist ivuxolimab in advanced cancers. Clones were read by immunoSEQ multiplex PCR, and TCRdb kept only the in-frame ones, dropping some. The sample includes roughly 53,000 clones, 90% of them seen just once. Source: CD4+ or CD8+ T cells sorted from blood, taken in a trial of the OX40 agonist ivuxolimab. These receptors all stem from an adult with an advanced solid tumor such as melanoma, head and neck, liver or kidney cancer. Both conserved end residues are part of each CDR3. The D gene is left open where the match is weak. Not all rows give a size; the values are once, few, many and, for expanded clones, a class.

clone_size	d_call	v_call	j_call	cdr3_aa	cdr3_nt
NA	TRBD1	TRBV2	TRBJ2-3	CASSGLNRQGSTDTQYF	TGTGCCAGCAGTGGCCTTAATCGACAGGGAAGTACAGATACGCAGTATTTT
NA	TRBD2	TRBV5-1	TRBJ2-1	CASSQSLAGGPPNEQFF	TGCGCCAGCAGCCAGTCATTAGCGGGAGGGCCACCAAATGAGCAGTTCTTC
NA	NA	TRBV6-1	TRBJ1-2	CASSVETGAYGYTF	TGTGCCAGCAGCGTCGAGACAGGAGCCTATGGCTACACCTTC
NA	NA	TRBV7-8	TRBJ1-1	CASSLVAGGLEGTEAFF	TGTGCCAGCAGCTTAGTCGCGGGGGGCCTTGAGGGGACTGAAGCTTTCTTT
NA	NA	TRBV18	TRBJ2-3	CASSRDIAQDTQYF	TGTGCCAGCTCACGGGATATTGCACAGGATACGCAGTATTTT
NA	TRBD2	TRBV5-1	TRBJ2-5	CASSAGRGGETQYF	TGCGCCAGCAGCGCGGGACGGGGGGGAGAGACCCAGTACTTC
NA	NA	TRBV6-1	TRBJ2-5	CASKNAAVQETQYF	TGTGCCAGCAAGAACGCGGCGGTACAAGAGACCCAGTACTTC
NA	NA	TRBV19	TRBJ2-6	CASSIVGGSGANVLTF	TGTGCCAGTAGTATAGTTGGGGGGTCTGGGGCCAACGTCCTGACTTTC
NA	TRBD2	TRBV19	TRBJ2-3	CASRTQSAGGTDTQYF	TGTGCCAGTAGGACCCAGTCGGCGGGGGGCACAGATACGCAGTATTTT
NA	NA	TRBV2	TRBJ2-2	CASSAVRVENTGELFF	TGTGCCAGCAGTGCTGTGAGGGTGGAGAACACCGGGGAGCTGTTTTTT
NA	NA	TRBV5-5	TRBJ1-4	CASSLGHRVNEKLFF	TGTGCCAGCAGCTTGGGCCACAGGGTTAATGAAAAACTGTTTTTT
NA	NA	TRBV5-5	TRBJ2-1	CASSLGAVSGYNEQFF	TGTGCCAGCAGCCTGGGGGCAGTGAGCGGGTACAATGAGCAGTTCTTC
NA	NA	TRBV10-3	TRBJ1-1	CAISDSELNTEAFF	TGTGCCATCAGTGATTCGGAGTTGAACACTGAAGCTTTCTTT
NA	NA	TRBV11-3	TRBJ2-5	CASSLGAGGIFGETQYF	TGTGCCAGCAGCTTAGGGGCCGGGGGCATCTTCGGAGAGACCCAGTACTTC
NA	NA	TRBV6-5	TRBJ1-5	CASSYSSRVDQPQHF	TGTGCCAGCAGTTACTCGTCCAGGGTCGACCAGCCCCAGCATTTT
once	NA	TRBV7-2	TRBJ1-1	CASSRGGMNTEAFF	TGTGCCAGCAGCCGCGGGGGGATGAACACTGAAGCTTTCTTT
NA	TRBD2	TRBV18	TRBJ2-4	CASSPKSQGLAGVGNIQYF	TGTGCCAGCTCACCAAAATCACAAGGACTAGCGGGAGTTGGAAACATTCAGTACTTC
NA	NA	TRBV10-1	TRBJ2-1	CASSTGGQGLGEQFF	TGCGCCAGCAGTACAGGGGGACAGGGACTAGGCGAGCAGTTCTTC
NA	TRBD1	TRBV7-9	TRBJ2-4	CASSSRDRVNIQYF	TGTGCCAGCAGCTCCCGGGACAGGGTTAACATTCAGTACTTC
NA	NA	TRBV4-1	TRBJ1-2	CASSQEGRNYGYTF	TGCGCCAGCAGCCAAGAAGGGAGAAACTATGGCTACACCTTC
NA	TRBD2	TRBV7-3	TRBJ2-2	CASSSTSGTGELFF	TGTGCCAGCAGCTCCACTAGCGGAACCGGGGAGCTGTTTTTT
few	TRBD1	TRBV2	TRBJ1-6	CASSPDRANSPLHF	TGTGCCAGCAGCCCGGACAGGGCTAATTCACCCCTCCACTTT
NA	NA	TRBV18	TRBJ1-1	CASSRGATRNTEAFF	TGTGCCAGCTCAAGGGGCGCGACACGGAACACTGAAGCTTTCTTT
few	NA	TRBV4-1	TRBJ1-2	CASSQMGLYGYTF	TGCGCCAGCAGCCAGATGGGGCTCTATGGCTACACCTTC